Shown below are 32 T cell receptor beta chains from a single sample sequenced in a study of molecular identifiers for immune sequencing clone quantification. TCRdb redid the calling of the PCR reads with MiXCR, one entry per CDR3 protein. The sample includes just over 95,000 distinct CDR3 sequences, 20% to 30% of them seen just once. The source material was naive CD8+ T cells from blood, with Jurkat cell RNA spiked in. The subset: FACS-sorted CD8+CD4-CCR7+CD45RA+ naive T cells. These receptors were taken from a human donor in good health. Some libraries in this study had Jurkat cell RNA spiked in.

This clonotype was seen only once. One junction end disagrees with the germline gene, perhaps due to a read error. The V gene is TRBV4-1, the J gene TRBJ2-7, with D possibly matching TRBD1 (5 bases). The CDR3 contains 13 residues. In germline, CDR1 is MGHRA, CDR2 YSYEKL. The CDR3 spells CARSPGPASEPSF. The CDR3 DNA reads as TGCGCCCGCAGCCCAGGGCCCGCCTCCGAGCCGTCCTTC.

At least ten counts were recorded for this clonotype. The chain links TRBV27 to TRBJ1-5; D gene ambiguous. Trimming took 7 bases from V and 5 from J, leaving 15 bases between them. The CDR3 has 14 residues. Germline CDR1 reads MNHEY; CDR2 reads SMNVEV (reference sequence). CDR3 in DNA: TGTGCCAGCAAAAGAACAGTACTCGATCAGCCCCAGCATTTT. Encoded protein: CASKRTVLDQPQHF.

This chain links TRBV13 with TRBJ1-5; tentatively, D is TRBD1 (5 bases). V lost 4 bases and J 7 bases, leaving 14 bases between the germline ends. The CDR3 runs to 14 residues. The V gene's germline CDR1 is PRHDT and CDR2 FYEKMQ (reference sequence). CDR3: CASSSPGVGQPQHF. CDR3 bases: TGTGCCAGCAGCTCTCCGGGGGTCGGGCAGCCCCAGCATTTT.

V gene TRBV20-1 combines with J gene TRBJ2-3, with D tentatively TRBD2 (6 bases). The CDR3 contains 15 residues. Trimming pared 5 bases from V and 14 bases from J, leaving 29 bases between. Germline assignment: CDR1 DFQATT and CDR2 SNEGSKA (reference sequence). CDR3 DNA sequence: TGCAGTGCTGGGGTTAGCGGATCTAGCACAGATGCGCCGTATTTT. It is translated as CSAGVSGSSTDAPYF.

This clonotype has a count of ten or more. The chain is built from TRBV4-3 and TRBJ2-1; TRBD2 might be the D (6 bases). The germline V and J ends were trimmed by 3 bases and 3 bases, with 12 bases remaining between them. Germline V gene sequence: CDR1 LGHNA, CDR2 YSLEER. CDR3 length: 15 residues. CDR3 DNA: TGCGCCAGCAGCCAGGCCTCTAGCGACTACAATGAGCAGTTCTTC. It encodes CASSQASSDYNEQFF.

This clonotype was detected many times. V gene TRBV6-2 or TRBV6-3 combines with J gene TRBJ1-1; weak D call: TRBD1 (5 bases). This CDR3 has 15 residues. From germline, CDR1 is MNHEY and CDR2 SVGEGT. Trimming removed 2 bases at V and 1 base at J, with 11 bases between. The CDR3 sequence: CASSYRVRANTEAFF. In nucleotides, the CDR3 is TGTGCCAGCAGTTACCGAGTCAGGGCGAACACTGAAGCTTTCTTT.

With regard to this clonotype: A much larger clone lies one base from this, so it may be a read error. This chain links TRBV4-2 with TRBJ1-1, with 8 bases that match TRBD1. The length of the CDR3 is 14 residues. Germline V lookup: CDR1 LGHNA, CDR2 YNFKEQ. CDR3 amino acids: CAGSQGTGDTEAFF. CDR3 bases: TGTGCCGGCAGCCAAGGGACAGGCGACACTGAAGCTTTCTTT.

The CDR3 region is CASSSGTRFYEQYF. The CDR3 nucleotides read TGTGCCAGCAGCTCCGGGACAAGGTTCTACGAGCAGTACTTC. The chain carries TRBV6-6 and TRBJ2-7; TRBD1 is a possible D gene (6 bases). Trimming removed 6 bases at V and 3 bases at J, with 15 bases between. The CDR3 totals 14 residues. CDR1 is MNHNY, CDR2 SVGAGI, per germline (reference sequence).

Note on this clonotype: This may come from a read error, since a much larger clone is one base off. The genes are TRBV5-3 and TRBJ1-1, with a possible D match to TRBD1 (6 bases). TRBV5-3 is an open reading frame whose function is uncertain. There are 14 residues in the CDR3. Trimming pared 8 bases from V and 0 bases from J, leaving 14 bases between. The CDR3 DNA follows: TGTGCCAGCAAGGGGGGGGCAATGAACACTGAAGCTTTCTTT. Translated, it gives CASKGGAMNTEAFF.

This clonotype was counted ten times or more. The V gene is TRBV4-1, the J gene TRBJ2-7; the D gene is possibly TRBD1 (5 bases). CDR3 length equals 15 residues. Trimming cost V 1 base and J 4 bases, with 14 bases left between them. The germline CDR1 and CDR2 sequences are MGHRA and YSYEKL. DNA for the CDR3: TGCGCCAGCAGCCAAGTGTTGGCCTCAGGGTACGAGCAGTACTTC. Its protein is CASSQVLASGYEQYF.

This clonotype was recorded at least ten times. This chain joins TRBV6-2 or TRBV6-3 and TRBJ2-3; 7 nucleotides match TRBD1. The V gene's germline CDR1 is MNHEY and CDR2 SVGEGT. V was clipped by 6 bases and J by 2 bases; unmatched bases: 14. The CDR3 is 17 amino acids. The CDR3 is CASSSPRPDRVTDTQYF. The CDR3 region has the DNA TGTGCCAGCAGCTCCCCTCGACCTGACAGGGTCACAGATACGCAGTATTTT.

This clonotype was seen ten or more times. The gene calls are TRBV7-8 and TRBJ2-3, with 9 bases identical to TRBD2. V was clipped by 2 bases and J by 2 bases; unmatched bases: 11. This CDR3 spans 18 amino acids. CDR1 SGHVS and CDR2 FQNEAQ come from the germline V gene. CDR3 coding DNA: TGTGCCAGCAGCTTATTTCAAGCTAGCGGGGCTGTCACAGATACGCAGTATTTT. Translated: CASSLFQASGAVTDTQYF.

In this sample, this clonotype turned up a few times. CDR3 region: CATSDFSEQFF. CDR3 DNA: TGTGCCACCAGTGATTTCAGTGAGCAGTTCTTC. The chain has TRBV24-1 and TRBJ2-1; no reliable D call. This CDR3 is 11 amino acids long. V gave up 1 base and J gave up 9 bases, with 3 bases separating them. Germline V gene data show CDR1 as KGHDR and CDR2 as SFDVKD.

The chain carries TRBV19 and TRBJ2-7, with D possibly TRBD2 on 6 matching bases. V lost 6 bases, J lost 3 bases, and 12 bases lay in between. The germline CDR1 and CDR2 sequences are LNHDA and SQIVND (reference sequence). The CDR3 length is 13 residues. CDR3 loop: CASSASGSYEQYF. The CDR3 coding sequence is TGTGCCAGTAGCGCGTCCGGGAGCTACGAGCAGTACTTC. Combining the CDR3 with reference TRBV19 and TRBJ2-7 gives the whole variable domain DGGITQSPKYLFRKEGQNVTLSCEQNLNHDAMYWYRQDPGQGLRLIYYSQIVNDFQKGDIAEGYSVSREKKESFPLTVTSAQKNPTAFYLCASSASGSYEQYFGPGTRLTVT.

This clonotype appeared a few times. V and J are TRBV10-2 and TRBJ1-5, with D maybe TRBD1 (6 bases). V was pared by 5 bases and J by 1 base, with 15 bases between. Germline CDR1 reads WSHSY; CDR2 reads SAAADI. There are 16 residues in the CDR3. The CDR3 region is CASSNTGMLSNQPQHF. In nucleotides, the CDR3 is TGCGCCAGCAGTAATACAGGGATGTTGAGCAATCAGCCCCAGCATTTT.

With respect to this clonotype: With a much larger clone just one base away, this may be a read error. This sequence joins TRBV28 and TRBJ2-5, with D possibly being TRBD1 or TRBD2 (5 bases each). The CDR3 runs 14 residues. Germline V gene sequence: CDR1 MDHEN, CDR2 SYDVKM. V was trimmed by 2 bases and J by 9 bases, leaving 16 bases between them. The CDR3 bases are TGTGCCAGCAGTTTAATTCAGGGTGGGGAGCCCCAGTACTTC. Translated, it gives CASSLIQGGEPQYF.

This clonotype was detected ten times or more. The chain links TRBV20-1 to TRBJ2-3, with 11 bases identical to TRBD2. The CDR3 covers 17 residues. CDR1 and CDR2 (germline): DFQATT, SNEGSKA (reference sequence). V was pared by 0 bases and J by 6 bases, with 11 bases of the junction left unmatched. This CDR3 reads CSARDEGLAGGLDTQYF. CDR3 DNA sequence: TGCAGTGCTAGAGATGAGGGGCTAGCGGGAGGTCTTGATACGCAGTATTTT.

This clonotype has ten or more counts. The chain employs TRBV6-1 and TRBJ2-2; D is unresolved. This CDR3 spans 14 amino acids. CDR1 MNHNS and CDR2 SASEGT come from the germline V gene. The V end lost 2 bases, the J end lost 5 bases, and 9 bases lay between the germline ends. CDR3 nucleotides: TGTGCCAGCAGTGAAAGTCACCTGACCGGGGAGCTGTTTTTT. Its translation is CASSESHLTGELFF.

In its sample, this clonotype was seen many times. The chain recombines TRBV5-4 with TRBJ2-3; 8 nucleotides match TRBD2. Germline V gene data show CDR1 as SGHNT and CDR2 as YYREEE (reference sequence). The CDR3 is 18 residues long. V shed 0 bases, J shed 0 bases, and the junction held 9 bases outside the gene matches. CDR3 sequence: CASSLAPVAGSSTDTQYF. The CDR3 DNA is TGTGCCAGCAGCTTGGCGCCCGTAGCGGGGTCTAGCACAGATACGCAGTATTTT.

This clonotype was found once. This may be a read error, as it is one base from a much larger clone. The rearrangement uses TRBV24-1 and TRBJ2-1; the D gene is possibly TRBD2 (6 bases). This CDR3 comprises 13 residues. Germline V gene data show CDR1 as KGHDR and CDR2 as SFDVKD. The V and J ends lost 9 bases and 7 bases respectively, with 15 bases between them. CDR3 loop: CATSPGGGNEQFF. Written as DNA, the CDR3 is TGTGCCACCTCACCCGGAGGAGGGAATGAGCAGTTCTTC.

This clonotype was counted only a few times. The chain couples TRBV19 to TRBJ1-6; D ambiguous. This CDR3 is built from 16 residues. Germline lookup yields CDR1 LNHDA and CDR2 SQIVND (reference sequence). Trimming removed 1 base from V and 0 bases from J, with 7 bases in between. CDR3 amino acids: CASSIGARSYNSPLHF. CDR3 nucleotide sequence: TGTGCCAGTAGTATAGGGGCCCGCTCCTATAATTCACCCCTCCACTTT.

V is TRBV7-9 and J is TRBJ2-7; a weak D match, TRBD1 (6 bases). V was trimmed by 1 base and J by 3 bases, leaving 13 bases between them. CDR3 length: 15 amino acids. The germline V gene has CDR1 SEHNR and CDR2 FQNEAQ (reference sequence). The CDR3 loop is CASSLGRGQSYEQYF. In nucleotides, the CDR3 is TGTGCCAGCAGCTTAGGGAGAGGACAGAGCTACGAGCAGTACTTC.

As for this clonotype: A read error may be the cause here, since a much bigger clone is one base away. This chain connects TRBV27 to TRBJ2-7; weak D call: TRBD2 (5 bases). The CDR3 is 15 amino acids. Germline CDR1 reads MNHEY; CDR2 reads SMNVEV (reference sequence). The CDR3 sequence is CACSYGGPASYEQYF. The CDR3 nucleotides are TGTGCCTGCAGTTATGGCGGGCCAGCCTCCTACGAGCAGTACTTC.

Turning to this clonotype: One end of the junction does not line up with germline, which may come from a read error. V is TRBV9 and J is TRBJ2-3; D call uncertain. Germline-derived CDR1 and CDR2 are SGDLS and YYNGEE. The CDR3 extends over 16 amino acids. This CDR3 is CASRVDLGGVADNQYF. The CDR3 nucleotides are TGTGCCAGCAGAGTAGATCTAGGTGGTGTCGCAGATAATCAGTATTTT.

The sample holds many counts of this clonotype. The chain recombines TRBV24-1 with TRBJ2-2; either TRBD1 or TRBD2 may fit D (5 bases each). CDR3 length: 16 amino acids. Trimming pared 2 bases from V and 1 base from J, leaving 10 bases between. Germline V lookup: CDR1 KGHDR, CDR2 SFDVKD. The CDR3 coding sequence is TGTGCCACCAGTGATTCCGGGACGGTGAACACCGGGGAGCTGTTTTTT. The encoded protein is CATSDSGTVNTGELFF.

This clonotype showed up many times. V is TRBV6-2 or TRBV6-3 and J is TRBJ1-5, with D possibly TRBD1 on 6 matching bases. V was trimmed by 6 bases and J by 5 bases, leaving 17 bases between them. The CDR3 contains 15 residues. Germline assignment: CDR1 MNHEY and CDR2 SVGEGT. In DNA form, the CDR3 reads TGTGCCAGCAGCCGCAGGGGTACGGACTATCAGCCCCAGCATTTT. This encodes CASSRRGTDYQPQHF.

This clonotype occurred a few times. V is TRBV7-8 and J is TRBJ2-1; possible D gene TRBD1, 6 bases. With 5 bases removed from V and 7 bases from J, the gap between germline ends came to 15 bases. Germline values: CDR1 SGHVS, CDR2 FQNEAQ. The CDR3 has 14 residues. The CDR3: CASSLLRRGNEQFF. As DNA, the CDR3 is TGTGCCAGCAGCCTGCTGCGAAGGGGGAATGAGCAGTTCTTC.

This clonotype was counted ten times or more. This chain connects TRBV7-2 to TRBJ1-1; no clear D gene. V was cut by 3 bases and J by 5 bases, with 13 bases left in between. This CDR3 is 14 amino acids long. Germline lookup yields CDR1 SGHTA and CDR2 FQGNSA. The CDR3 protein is CASSLSGLGTEAFF. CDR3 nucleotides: TGTGCCAGCAGCTTGTCGGGCCTGGGGACTGAAGCTTTCTTT.

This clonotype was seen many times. The chain's CDR3 is CASSQEESGTVGYTF. For the CDR3, the DNA is TGCGCCAGCAGCCAAGAAGAGTCAGGGACCGTAGGCTACACCTTC. The V call is TRBV4-3, the J call TRBJ1-2; perhaps TRBD1 as D (5 bases). This CDR3 has 15 residues. The germline V and J ends were trimmed by 0 bases and 8 bases, with 16 bases remaining between them. Germline CDR1 is LGHNA and CDR2 is YSLEER.

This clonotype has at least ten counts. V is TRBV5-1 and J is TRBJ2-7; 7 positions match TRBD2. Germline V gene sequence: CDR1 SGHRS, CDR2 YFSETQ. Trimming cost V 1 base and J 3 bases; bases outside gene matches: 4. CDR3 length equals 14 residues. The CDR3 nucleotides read TGCGCCAGCAGCTTGAGCCCGGGAGGCTACGAGCAGTACTTC. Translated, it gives CASSLSPGGYEQYF.

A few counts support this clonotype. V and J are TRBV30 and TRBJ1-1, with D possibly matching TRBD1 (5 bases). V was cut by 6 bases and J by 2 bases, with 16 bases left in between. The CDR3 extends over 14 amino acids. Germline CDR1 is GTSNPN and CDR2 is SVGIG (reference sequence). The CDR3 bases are TGTGCCTGTATGGGGGGTGGGTGCAACACTGAAGCTTTCTTT. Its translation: CACMGGGCNTEAFF.

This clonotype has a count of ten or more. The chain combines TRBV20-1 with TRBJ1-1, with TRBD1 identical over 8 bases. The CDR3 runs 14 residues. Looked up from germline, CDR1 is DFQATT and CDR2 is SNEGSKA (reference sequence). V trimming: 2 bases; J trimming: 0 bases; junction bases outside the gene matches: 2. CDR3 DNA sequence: TGCAGTGCTAGACACAGGGGGATGAACACTGAAGCTTTCTTT. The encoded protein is CSARHRGMNTEAFF.